This T cell receptor beta chain is drawn from a study of siplizumab effects on memory and regulatory T cells (dated by TCRdb to about 2019). Regarding the research as a whole: The study looked at the effect of siplizumab, an anti-CD2 antibody, on alloreactive T-cell subsets in allogeneic mixed lymphocyte reactions made from human PBMCs.

The library was produced with the immunoSEQ multiplex PCR assay. Some 100,000 TCR templates per sample were assayed by the deep sequencing platform. Genomic DNA extracted from sorted T cells was used for TCRbeta CDR3 sequencing. Concerning the study's data processing: The R programming language was used for clonal analysis of TCRbeta CDR3 data. Comparing unstimulated samples against CFSE-low samples taken after the reaction was how alloreactive CD4+ and CD8+ clones were defined. By matching sequences to the repertoires of sorted unstimulated Treg and non-Treg cells, each alloreactive CD4+ clone was assigned a regulatory or non-regulatory origin. TCRdb stores this immuneACCESS table with in-frame sequences only. Part of the clones is absent; in the studies checked, under half of the shortfall reflects unresolved V genes, and no reason is known for the rest. V, J and clone size derive from that table, while D and trimming were established from the DNA sequence. The sample profile shows about 56,000 clones; approximately 97% of them were found once. 0.9% to 1.2% of the sample is in the top ten clones.

Unstimulated CD4+ memory cells were also sequenced in three donor pairs, together with CD4+ naive, CD8+ TEMRA, CD8+ naive and CD8+ effector memory subsets. Sorted unstimulated T cells, along with proliferating T cells recovered from mixed lymphocyte reactions, underwent TCRbeta CDR3 sequencing. Fresh whole blood from approximately ten HLA-typed healthy donors was used to isolate PBMCs. Points the paper makes about the study in general: Unstimulated naive T cells appeared more diverse than memory T cells, and naive cells seemed to contribute substantially to the alloresponse. About 75-96% of proliferating CD4+ or CD8+ clones could not be given a naive or memory phenotype. Because sequences at frequencies below about 10^-5 were poorly captured, only a minor fraction of alloreactive clones could be mapped back to unstimulated subsets. Whether proliferating Tregs from siplizumab cultures were suppressive was not functionally confirmed. In reactions with siplizumab, an average of about 69% of mappable alloreactive CD4+ clones were Treg-derived, compared with 26.9% in control reactions. Siplizumab significantly lowered the cumulative frequency of alloreactive sequences that could be traced to unstimulated CD4+ memory T cells.

The CDR3 measures 18 amino acids from cysteine to phenylalanine. CDR3 DNA is the only sequence kept; it has 54 bases, read in frame from the first base. The germline V gene specifies KGHSH as CDR1 and LQKENI as CDR2. V is clipped by 4 bases and J by 2 bases, and the sequence between their germline boundaries is 21 bases long. On this clone: Its antigen target is currently unknown. No much larger clone exists at a distance of one base, and base qualities are not known.

Sequenced input: naive CD8+ T cells sorted from blood. Interpreted using the paper, the cell subset or site label stands for: unstimulated naive T cells. This clonotype was obtained from a human donor in good health. The chain uses TRBV18 and TRBJ2-4; there is no confident call for the D gene. The bases read TGTGCCAGCTCACTGGGCCCCATTGCCGACTTTACCAAAAACATTCAGTACTTC. This gives the protein CASSLGPIADFTKNIQYF.